This T cell receptor (beta chain) was documented in a study of T cell changes during pregnancy in multiple sclerosis. Sequenced by immunoSEQ multiplex PCR; TCRdb stores in-frame clones only, minus some. The table has tens of thousands of clones, around 96% seen once. V lost 0 bases and J lost 0, with 10 bases in between. The CDR3 covers 15 residues. Germline V lookup: CDR1 SGHRS, CDR2 YFSETQ. Sequenced here: peripheral blood, sampled in the second trimester of pregnancy. The rearrangement uses TRBV5-1 and TRBJ2-7; perhaps TRBD1 as D (6 bases). This sequence was found in a female donor with multiple sclerosis, enrolled in a pregnancy study. The CDR3 spells CASSLAGQSSYEQYF. As DNA, the CDR3 is TGCGCCAGCAGCTTGGCCGGACAGAGCTCCTACGAGCAGTACTTC.